Presented here are 13 T cell receptor beta chains from one specimen sequenced in a study of OX40 agonist ivuxolimab in advanced cancers. Libraries were prepared by immunoSEQ multiplex PCR; TCRdb keeps only in-frame clonotypes and omits some of them. The sample shows about 11,000 clones, 65% to 85% of them seen only once. This sample comprised CD4+ or CD8+ T cells sorted from blood, obtained in a trial of the OX40 agonist ivuxolimab. These TCRs come from an adult with an advanced solid tumor such as melanoma, head and neck, liver or kidney cancer.

The chain combines TRBV5-4 with TRBJ2-7; D uncertain. V lost 0 bases and J 6 bases, leaving 10 bases between the germline ends. CDR1 SGHNT and CDR2 YYREEE come from the germline V gene (reference sequence). The CDR3 is 13 residues long. CDR3: CASSLERVGEQYF. The CDR3 nucleotides read TGTGCCAGCAGCTTGGAACGGGTGGGCGAGCAGTACTTC.

The CDR3 coding sequence is TGTGCCAGCAGTTGGACAGGGGATGAAGCTTTCTTT. It yields the protein CASSWTGDEAFF. V gene TRBV28 combines with J gene TRBJ1-1; 9 bases map to TRBD1. The length of the CDR3 is 12 residues. Trimming took 4 bases from V and 7 from J; bases not matched to a gene: 1. The germline gives CDR1 MDHEN, CDR2 SYDVKM.

The chain recombines TRBV4-2 with TRBJ2-3, with 11 bases fitting TRBD2. CDR3 length: 18 residues. The J segment lost 6 bases and the V segment lost 0 bases, leaving 11 bases of the junction unmatched. Germline-derived CDR1 and CDR2 are LGHNA and YNFKEQ. Here the CDR3 DNA reads TGTGCCAGCAGCCAAGAAAGAACCGGGACTAGCGGAGGGGATACGCAGTATTTT. Translated, it gives CASSQERTGTSGGDTQYF.

The chain carries TRBV12-5 and TRBJ2-3, with 8 positions matching TRBD1. The CDR3 is 16 amino acids. After removal of 4 bases from V and 2 bases from J, the junction contained 8 bases not matched to a gene. The germline V gene has CDR1 LGHNT and CDR2 FRNRAP. In DNA, the CDR3 is TGTGCTAGTGGTTCTGGACAGGGAGGTCCCACAGATACGCAGTATTTT. It codes for CASGSGQGGPTDTQYF.

This clone was seen more than once but under ten times. The rearrangement links TRBV29-1 to TRBJ2-7; 10 bases map to TRBD2. This CDR3 has 14 residues. Per the germline V gene, CDR1 is SQVTM and CDR2 is ANQGSEA. Germline trimming cut 3 bases from V and 2 bases from J; bases unmatched to any gene: 4. Written as DNA, the CDR3 is TGCAGCGTTGAGGCAGCGGGAGGGCCCTACGAGCAGTACTTC. This codes for CSVEAAGGPYEQYF.

The chain joins TRBV4-3 to TRBJ2-2; 11 positions match TRBD2. V lost 5 bases to trimming and J lost 5 bases; unmatched junction nucleotides: 4. The germline gives CDR1 LGHNA, CDR2 YSLEER. There are 15 residues in the CDR3. The CDR3 sequence: CASSTIAGGTGELFF. CDR3 coding DNA: TGCGCCAGCAGCACTATAGCGGGAGGGACCGGGGAGCTGTTTTTT.

The chain employs TRBV27 and TRBJ1-4; D unresolved. Germline V gene data show CDR1 as MNHEY and CDR2 as SMNVEV (reference sequence). The germline V and J ends were trimmed by 1 base and 8 bases, with 11 bases remaining between them. The CDR3 spans 14 residues. CDR3 region: CASSLLMGGEKLFF. The CDR3 bases are TGTGCCAGCAGTTTATTGATGGGAGGGGAAAAACTGTTTTTT.

The rearrangement joins TRBV13 to TRBJ1-1, with no clear D. The germline gives CDR1 PRHDT, CDR2 FYEKMQ (reference sequence). Trimming shortened V by 1 base and J by 5 bases, and 8 bases separated the two germline ends. The CDR3 covers 13 residues. CDR3 in amino acids: CASSLVRGTEAFF. In DNA, the CDR3 is TGTGCCAGCAGCTTAGTCCGGGGTACTGAAGCTTTCTTT.

The chain has TRBV19 and TRBJ2-5; D is unresolved. The germline V gene has CDR1 LNHDA and CDR2 SQIVND (reference sequence). This CDR3 is 15 amino acids long. Trimming took off 5 bases at V and 3 bases at J, with 16 bases between the two ends. In DNA form, the CDR3 reads TGTGCCAGTAGTGCCCAGAAAGGGTTGGAAGAGACCCAGTACTTC. Translation gives CASSAQKGLEETQYF.

V gene TRBV6-6 combines with J gene TRBJ2-2; no clear D gene. The length of the CDR3 is 15 residues. With 0 bases removed from V and 0 bases from J, the gap between germline ends came to 5 bases. Per germline, CDR1 MNHNY and CDR2 SVGAGI (reference sequence). The CDR3 sequence is CASSYSGTNTGELFF. The CDR3 DNA is TGTGCCAGCAGTTACTCGGGGACGAACACCGGGGAGCTGTTTTTT.

The genes are TRBV19 and TRBJ2-1; either TRBD1 or TRBD2 may fit D (5 bases each). This CDR3 region has 12 residues. In germline, CDR1 is LNHDA, CDR2 SQIVND (reference sequence). With 7 bases removed from V and 9 bases from J, the gap between germline ends came to 13 bases. The CDR3 bases are TGTGCCAGTACCAAGATGGGGGTTGAGCAGTTCTTC. It translates to CASTKMGVEQFF.

In the case of this clone: One junction end does not reproduce the germline sequence, and a read error may be involved. V is TRBV7-9 and J is TRBJ2-3; the D is unclear. The CDR3 length is 13 residues. Per germline, CDR1 SEHNR and CDR2 FQNEAQ (reference sequence). The CDR3 sequence: CASRQIDTATQYF. In DNA, the CDR3 is TGTGCCAGCAGACAGATTGACACAGCTACGCAGTATTTT.

This clone was counted between two and nine times. The chain has TRBV14 and TRBJ2-1; D is possibly TRBD2 (6 bases). V lost 1 base and J lost 0, with 10 bases in between. This CDR3 spans 16 amino acids. Per germline, CDR1 SGHDN and CDR2 FVKESK. The CDR3 spells CASSQVGGNSYNEQFF. The CDR3 DNA sequence: TGTGCCAGCAGCCAAGTGGGCGGGAACTCCTACAATGAGCAGTTCTTC.